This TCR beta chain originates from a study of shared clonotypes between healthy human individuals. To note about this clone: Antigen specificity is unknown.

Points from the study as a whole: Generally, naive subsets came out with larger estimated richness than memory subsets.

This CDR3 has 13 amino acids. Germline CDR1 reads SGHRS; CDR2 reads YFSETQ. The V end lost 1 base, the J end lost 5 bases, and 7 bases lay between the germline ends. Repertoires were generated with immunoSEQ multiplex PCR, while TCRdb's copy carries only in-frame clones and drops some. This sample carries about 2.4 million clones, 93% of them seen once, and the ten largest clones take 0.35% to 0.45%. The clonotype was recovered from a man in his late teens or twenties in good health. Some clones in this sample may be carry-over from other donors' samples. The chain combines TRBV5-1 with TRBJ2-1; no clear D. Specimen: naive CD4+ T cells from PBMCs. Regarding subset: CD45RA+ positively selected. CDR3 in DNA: TGCGCCAGCAGCTTGACGACGGACAATGAGCAGTTCTTC. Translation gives CASSLTTDNEQFF.